Each of the 17 T cell receptor beta chains below was sequenced from the same sample in a study of early T cells in non-severe SARS-CoV-2 infection. A single record per CDR3 protein comes from TCRdb applying MiXCR to the 5' RACE reads. The top ten hold 9.7% of the sample, which has approximately 40,000 distinct CDR3 sequences, approximately 10% seen once. Sequences were obtained from whole blood. These receptors were taken from an adult who was a healthcare worker with PCR-confirmed SARS-CoV-2 infection or an uninfected control (not recorded which).

This sequence joins TRBV29-1 and TRBJ1-1; D is uncertain. Per the germline V gene, CDR1 is SQVTM and CDR2 is ANQGSEA. V lost 4 bases, J lost 0 bases, and 3 bases lay in between. The CDR3 sequence is 11 residues long. The CDR3 reads CSVVLNTEAFF. CDR3 bases: TGCAGCGTTGTGCTGAACACTGAAGCTTTCTTT.

This clonotype was counted at least ten times. The chain couples TRBV29-1 to TRBJ2-3; 9 bases line up with TRBD2. The germline V gene encodes CDR1 SQVTM and CDR2 ANQGSEA. V dropped 4 bases and J dropped 4; count of bases not matched to a gene: 6. CDR3 length: 14 residues. The CDR3 coding sequence is TGCAGCGTTGGAGCGGGGGGTGTGGCAGATACGCAGTATTTT. Amino acid sequence: CSVGAGGVADTQYF.

This clonotype was seen repeatedly, ten times or more. The chain employs TRBV20-1 and TRBJ1-5; 7 nucleotides match TRBD1. Losses at the gene ends were 6 bases for V and 4 bases for J; bases not matched to a gene: 6. The CDR3 spans 13 residues. Germline CDR1 reads DFQATT; CDR2 reads SNEGSKA (reference sequence). CDR3 in DNA: TGCAGTGCCCCGGACAGGCAAAATCAGCCCCAGCATTTT. Translated, it gives CSAPDRQNQPQHF.

The chain couples TRBV19 to TRBJ2-1; D remains unclear. The CDR3 is 11 residues long. The ends were cut back, 3 bases at V and 8 bases at J, with 5 bases in the middle. CDR1 LNHDA and CDR2 SQIVND come from the germline V gene (reference sequence). CDR3 sequence: CASSMGYEQFF. The DNA for the CDR3 is TGTGCCAGTAGTATGGGTTATGAGCAGTTCTTC.

This clonotype was observed at least ten times. The chain carries TRBV18 and TRBJ1-4; tentatively, D is TRBD1 (5 bases). CDR1 is KGHSH and CDR2 is LQKENI in the germline V gene. The CDR3 runs 16 residues. V lost 3 bases, J lost 4 bases, and 15 bases lay in between. This CDR3 is CASSPDWGTGNEKLFF. CDR3 coding DNA: TGTGCCAGCTCACCTGATTGGGGCACTGGTAATGAAAAACTGTTTTTT.

This clonotype was observed a few times. V is TRBV7-2 and J is TRBJ1-1, with D hard to call. With 3 bases removed from V and 1 base from J, the gap between germline ends came to 3 bases. From germline, CDR1 is SGHTA and CDR2 FQGNSA. CDR3 length: 12 residues. DNA of the CDR3: TGTGCCAGCAGCTTCAGGAACACTGAAGCTTTCTTT. Protein: CASSFRNTEAFF.

In this sample, this clonotype turned up a few times. The rearrangement joins TRBV7-8 to TRBJ1-5; maybe TRBD1 (6 bases). Germline CDR1 reads SGHVS; CDR2 reads FQNEAQ. Trimming stripped 0 bases from V and 6 bases from J, with 12 bases between. The CDR3 length is 15 residues. This CDR3 reads CASSLAGQGGQPQHF. The CDR3 DNA follows: TGTGCCAGCAGCTTAGCGGGCCAAGGGGGTCAGCCCCAGCATTTT.

This clonotype was seen at least ten times. The chain recombines TRBV12-3 or TRBV12-4 with TRBJ2-2; TRBD1 matches 9 bases. Trimming removed 3 bases from V and 5 bases from J; junction bases left unmatched: 7. CDR3 length equals 16 residues. CDR3 sequence reads: CASSFGDREGTGELFF. The CDR3 bases are TGTGCCAGCAGTTTTGGGGACAGGGAGGGGACCGGGGAGCTGTTTTTT.

This clonotype was counted at least ten times. The chain carries TRBV10-3 and TRBJ2-3, with 12 nucleotides matching TRBD2. This CDR3 comprises 14 residues. Germline assignment: CDR1 ENHRY and CDR2 SYGVKD. V lost 6 bases, J lost 4 bases, and 2 bases stayed unmatched. This CDR3 reads CAIRPSGGADTQYF. The CDR3 nucleotides are TGTGCCATCAGGCCTAGCGGGGGGGCAGATACGCAGTATTTT.

This clonotype was seen only a few times. The chain combines TRBV7-3 with TRBJ2-3; D might be TRBD2 (6 bases). V lost 5 bases and J lost 6, with 12 bases in between. The germline CDR1 and CDR2 sequences are SGHTA and FQGTGA. CDR3 length: 13 amino acids. The CDR3 region is CASSLWTKDTQYF. The CDR3 nucleotides read TGTGCCAGCAGCCTCTGGACTAAGGATACGCAGTATTTT.

This clonotype was seen more than once but under ten times. The V and J genes are TRBV7-2 and TRBJ2-1, with 9 bases matching TRBD1. The germline V gene encodes CDR1 SGHTA and CDR2 FQGNSA. The length of the CDR3 is 12 residues. V trimming: 5 bases; J trimming: 8 bases; junction bases outside the gene matches: 1. The CDR3 DNA follows: TGTGCCAGCAGCGGGACAGGGTATGAGCAGTTCTTC. Translating gives CASSGTGYEQFF.

This clonotype occurred many times. This CDR3 reads CASIGGRRNTEAFF. In nucleotides, the CDR3 is TGTGCCAGCATAGGGGGTAGGAGAAACACTGAAGCTTTCTTT. The chain links TRBV28 to TRBJ1-1; possibly TRBD1 for D (6 bases). CDR3 length: 14 residues. V was trimmed by 7 bases and J by 2 bases, leaving 14 bases between them. Germline CDR1 and CDR2: MDHEN and SYDVKM. Combining the CDR3 with reference TRBV28 and TRBJ1-1 gives the whole variable domain DVKVTQSSRYLVKRTGEKVFLECVQDMDHENMFWYRQDPGLGLRLIYFSYDVKMKEKGDIPEGYSVSREKKERFSLILESASTNQTSMYLCASIGGRRNTEAFFGQGTRLTVV.

This clonotype was detected many times. The chain is built from TRBV29-1 and TRBJ1-5; 8 positions agree with TRBD1. Germline values: CDR1 SQVTM, CDR2 ANQGSEA. V lost 5 bases and J lost 4; bases outside the gene matches: 4. This CDR3 region has 13 residues. The DNA for the CDR3 is TGCAGCGTTTTCACAGGGGGAAATCAGCCCCAGCATTTT. Its translation is CSVFTGGNQPQHF.

This clonotype occurred a few times. The chain links TRBV5-1 to TRBJ1-1; unclear D gene. Trimming shortened V by 0 bases and J by 4 bases, and 16 bases separated the two germline ends. Germline V gives CDR1 SGHRS, CDR2 YFSETQ. The CDR3 consists of 16 residues. The CDR3 DNA reads as TGCGCCAGCAGCTTGGTTATCTACTCATCGGGCACTGAAGCTTTCTTT. Translating gives CASSLVIYSSGTEAFF.

This clonotype occurred a few times. The rearrangement uses TRBV5-6 and TRBJ1-6; maybe TRBD1 (5 bases). Trimming took 0 bases from V and 4 from J, leaving 5 bases between them. CDR1 is SGHDT and CDR2 is YYEEEE in the germline V gene. The CDR3 consists of 14 residues. The CDR3 DNA sequence: TGTGCCAGCAGCTTGGGACAGTATAATTCACCCCTCCACTTT. Translated: CASSLGQYNSPLHF.

This clonotype was picked up many times. The chain uses TRBV4-3 and TRBJ1-5; no clear D gene. Germline-derived CDR1 and CDR2 are LGHNA and YSLEER. CDR3 length: 14 residues. V was cut by 0 bases and J by 3 bases, with 6 bases left in between. This CDR3 reads CASSQDTLNQPQHF. DNA for the CDR3: TGCGCCAGCAGCCAAGATACGCTCAATCAGCCCCAGCATTTT.

This clonotype was seen repeatedly, ten times or more. The J gene is TRBJ2-6, the V gene TRBV7-2, with no clear D. The ends were cut back, 6 bases at V and 5 bases at J, with 14 bases in the middle. The CDR3 spans 15 residues. CDR1 and CDR2 from the germline V gene are SGHTA and FQGNSA. The CDR3 DNA is TGTGCCAGCAGGCAAGGGCAGTCAAGGGCCAACGTCCTGACTTTC. As protein: CASRQGQSRANVLTF.